This T cell receptor beta chain was recorded in a study of blood T cells in healthy people across ages. Looking at the study overall: Through template switching, about one barcoded beta molecule was captured per two T cells, as measured in model experiments.

The donors, healthy Caucasians from Russia, were aged roughly 6 to 100. Per germline, CDR1 SGHDT and CDR2 YYEEEE. This CDR3 contains 18 residues. The V end lost 0 bases, the J end lost 0 bases, and 13 bases lay between the germline ends. With a J-beta primer mix and a sample-barcoded 5' primer, a second PCR ran about 7 to 11 cycles. The template-switch adaptor was a 5' adaptor with 12 random nucleotides. It tagged each cDNA molecule. TCRdb re-derived calls from the 5' RACE reads in MiXCR, one entry per CDR3 protein. The sample lists about 630,000 distinct CDR3 sequences, over 20% occurring once. Only a few counts were recorded for this clonotype.

The chain combines TRBV5-6 with TRBJ2-6; D possibly corresponds to TRBD1 (5 bases). Sequencing input: blood. This TCR was sampled from a man between 70 and 80 years old in good health. This chain's CDR3 is CASSLGSGHFSGANVLTF. The CDR3 bases are TGTGCCAGCAGCTTGGGGTCAGGGCATTTCTCTGGGGCCAACGTCCTGACTTTC.